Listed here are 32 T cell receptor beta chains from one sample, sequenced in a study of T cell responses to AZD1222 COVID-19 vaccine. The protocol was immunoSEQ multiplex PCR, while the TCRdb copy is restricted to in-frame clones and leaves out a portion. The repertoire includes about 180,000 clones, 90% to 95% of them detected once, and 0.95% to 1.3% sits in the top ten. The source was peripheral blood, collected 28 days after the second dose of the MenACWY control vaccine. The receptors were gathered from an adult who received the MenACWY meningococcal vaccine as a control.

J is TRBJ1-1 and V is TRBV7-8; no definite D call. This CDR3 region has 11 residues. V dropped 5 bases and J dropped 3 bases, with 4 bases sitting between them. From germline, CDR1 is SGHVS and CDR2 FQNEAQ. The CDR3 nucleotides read TGTGCCAGCAGCCTCGACACTGAAGCTTTCTTT. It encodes CASSLDTEAFF.

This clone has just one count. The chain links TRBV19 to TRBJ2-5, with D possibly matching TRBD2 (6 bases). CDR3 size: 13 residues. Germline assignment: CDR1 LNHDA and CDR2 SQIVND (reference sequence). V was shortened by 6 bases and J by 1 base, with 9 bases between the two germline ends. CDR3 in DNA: TGTGCCAGTAGAAATAGCGGCCAAGAGACCCAGTACTTC. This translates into CASRNSGQETQYF.

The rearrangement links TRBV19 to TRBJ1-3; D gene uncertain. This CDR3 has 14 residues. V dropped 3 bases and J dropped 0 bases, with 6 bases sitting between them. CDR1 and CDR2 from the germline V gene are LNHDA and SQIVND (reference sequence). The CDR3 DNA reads TGTGCCAGTAGTATTGGGGTCTCTGGAAACACCATATATTTT. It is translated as CASSIGVSGNTIYF.

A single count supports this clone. The CDR3 spells CASSLAGGLADYSNQPQHF. DNA for the CDR3: TGTGCCAGCAGCTTAGCGGGGGGACTCGCGGATTATAGCAATCAGCCCCAGCATTTT. V usage is TRBV7-9 and J usage is TRBJ1-5, with TRBD1 as a possible D gene (5 bases). Between the trimmed V and J ends, which lost 0 bases and 0 bases, there was a span of 18 bases. From germline, CDR1 is SEHNR and CDR2 FQNEAQ (reference sequence). The length of the CDR3 is 19 residues.

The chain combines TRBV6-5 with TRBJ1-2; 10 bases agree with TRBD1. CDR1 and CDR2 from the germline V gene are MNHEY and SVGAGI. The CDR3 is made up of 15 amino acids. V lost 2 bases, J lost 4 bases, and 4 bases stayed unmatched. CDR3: CASSYPDRGFYGYTF. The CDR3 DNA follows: TGTGCCAGCAGTTACCCGGACAGGGGGTTCTATGGCTACACCTTC.

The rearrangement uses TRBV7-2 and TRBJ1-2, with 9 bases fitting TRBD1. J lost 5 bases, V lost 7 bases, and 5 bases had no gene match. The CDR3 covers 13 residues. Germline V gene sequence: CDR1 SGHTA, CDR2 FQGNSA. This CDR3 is CASNPGQGYGYTF. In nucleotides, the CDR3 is TGTGCCAGCAATCCGGGACAGGGTTATGGCTACACCTTC.

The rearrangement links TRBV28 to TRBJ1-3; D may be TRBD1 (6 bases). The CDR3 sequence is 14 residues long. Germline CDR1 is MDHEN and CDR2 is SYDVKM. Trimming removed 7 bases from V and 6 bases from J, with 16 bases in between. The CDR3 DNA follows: TGTGCCAGCAACCTGAGGGGGGGCGAAAACACCATATATTTT. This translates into CASNLRGGENTIYF.

For the CDR3, the DNA is TGTGCCAGCAGCCAGAGGATTAGCGGGAATTTGTACGGGGCCCAGTACTTC. It encodes CASSQRISGNLYGAQYF. This chain joins TRBV3-1 (or the pseudogene TRBV3-2) and TRBJ2-5; TRBD2 agrees at 8 bases. This CDR3 has 17 residues. Germline V CDR1 and CDR2: LGHDT, YNNKEL (reference sequence). V shed 3 bases and J 9 bases; nucleotides not matched to a gene: 18.

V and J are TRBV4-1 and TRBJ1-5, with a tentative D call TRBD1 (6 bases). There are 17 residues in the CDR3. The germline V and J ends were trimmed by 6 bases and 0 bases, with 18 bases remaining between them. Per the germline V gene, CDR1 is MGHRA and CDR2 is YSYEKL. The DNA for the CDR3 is TGCGCCAGCAGTCTCGCGGGACAAGCTTATAGCAATCAGCCCCAGCATTTT. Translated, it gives CASSLAGQAYSNQPQHF.

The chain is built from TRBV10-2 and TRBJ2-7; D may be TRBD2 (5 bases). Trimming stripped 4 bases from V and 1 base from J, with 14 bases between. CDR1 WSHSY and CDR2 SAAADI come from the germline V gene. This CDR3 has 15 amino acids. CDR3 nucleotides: TGCGCCAGCAGTGGAGGGTGGACGGGATCCTACGAGCAGTACTTC. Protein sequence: CASSGGWTGSYEQYF.

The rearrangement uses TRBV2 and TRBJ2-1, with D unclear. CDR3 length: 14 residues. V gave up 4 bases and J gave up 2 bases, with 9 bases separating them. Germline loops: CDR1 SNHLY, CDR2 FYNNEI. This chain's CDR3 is CASSGFGTYNEQFF. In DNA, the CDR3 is TGTGCCAGCAGTGGATTTGGAACCTACAATGAGCAGTTCTTC.

In DNA, the CDR3 is TGTGCCAGCAGCCAACTTTTGGGGACACCGAACCGAGAGACCCAGTACTTC. Translation: CASSQLLGTPNRETQYF. The rearrangement links TRBV3-1 (or the pseudogene TRBV3-2) to TRBJ2-5; tentatively, D is TRBD1 (6 bases). Germline values: CDR1 LGHDT, CDR2 YNNKEL (reference sequence). The length of the CDR3 is 17 residues. The germline V and J ends were trimmed by 2 bases and 4 bases, with 20 bases remaining between them.

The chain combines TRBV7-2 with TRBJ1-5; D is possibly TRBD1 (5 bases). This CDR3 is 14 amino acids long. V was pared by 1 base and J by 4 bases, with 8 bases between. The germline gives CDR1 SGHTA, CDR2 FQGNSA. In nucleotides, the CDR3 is TGTGCCAGCAGCTTAGGTAGGGGAAATCAGCCCCAGCATTTT. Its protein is CASSLGRGNQPQHF.

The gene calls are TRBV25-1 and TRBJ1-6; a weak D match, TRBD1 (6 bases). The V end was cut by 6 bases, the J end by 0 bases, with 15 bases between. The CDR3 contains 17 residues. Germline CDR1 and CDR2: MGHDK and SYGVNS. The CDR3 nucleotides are TGTGCCAGCAGAGGGGGGGGCCTTAGCTCCTATAATTCACCCCTCCACTTT. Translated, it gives CASRGGGLSSYNSPLHF.

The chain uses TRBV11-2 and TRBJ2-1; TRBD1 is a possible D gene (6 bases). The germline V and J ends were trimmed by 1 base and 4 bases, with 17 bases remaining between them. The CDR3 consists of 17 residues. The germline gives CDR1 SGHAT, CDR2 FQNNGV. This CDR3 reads CASSLVPGQLTYNEQFF. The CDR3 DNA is TGTGCCAGCAGCTTAGTCCCCGGACAGTTAACTTACAATGAGCAGTTCTTC.

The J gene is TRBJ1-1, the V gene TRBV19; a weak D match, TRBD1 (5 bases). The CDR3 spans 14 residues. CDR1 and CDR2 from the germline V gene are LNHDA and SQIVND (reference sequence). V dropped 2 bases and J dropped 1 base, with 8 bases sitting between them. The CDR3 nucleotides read TGTGCCAGTAGTATAAGTCAGGGGAACACTGAAGCTTTCTTT. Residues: CASSISQGNTEAFF.

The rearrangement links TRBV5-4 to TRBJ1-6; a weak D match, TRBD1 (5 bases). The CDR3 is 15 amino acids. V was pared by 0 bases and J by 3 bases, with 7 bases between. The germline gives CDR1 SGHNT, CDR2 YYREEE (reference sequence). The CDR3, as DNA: TGTGCCAGCAGCTTGGGAGGGGTCTATAATTCACCCCTCCACTTT. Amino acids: CASSLGGVYNSPLHF.

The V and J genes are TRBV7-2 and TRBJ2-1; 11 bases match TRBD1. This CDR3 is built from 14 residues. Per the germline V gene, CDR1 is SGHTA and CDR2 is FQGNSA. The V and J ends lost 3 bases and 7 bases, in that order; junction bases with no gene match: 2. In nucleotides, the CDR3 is TGTGCCAGCAGCTTGGGACAGGGGGGGAATGAGCAGTTCTTC. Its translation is CASSLGQGGNEQFF.

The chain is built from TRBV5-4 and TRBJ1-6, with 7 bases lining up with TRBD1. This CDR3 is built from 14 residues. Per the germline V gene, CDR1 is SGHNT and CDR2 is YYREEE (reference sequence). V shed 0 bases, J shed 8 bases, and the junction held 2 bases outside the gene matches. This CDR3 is CASSLETGHSPLHF. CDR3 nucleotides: TGTGCCAGCAGCTTGGAGACAGGGCATTCACCCCTCCACTTT.

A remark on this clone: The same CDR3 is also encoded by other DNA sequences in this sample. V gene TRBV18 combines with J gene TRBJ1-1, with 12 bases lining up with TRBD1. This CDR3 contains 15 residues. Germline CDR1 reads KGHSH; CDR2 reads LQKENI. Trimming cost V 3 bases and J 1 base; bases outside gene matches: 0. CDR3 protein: CASSPGQGANTEAFF. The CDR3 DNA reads TGTGCCAGCTCACCGGGACAGGGGGCGAACACTGAAGCTTTCTTT. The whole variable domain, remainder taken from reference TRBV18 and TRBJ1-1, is NAGVMQNPRHLVRRRGQEARLRCSPMKGHSHVYWYRQLPEEGLKFMVYLQKENIIDESGMPKERFSAEFPKEGPSILRIQQVVRGDSAAYFCASSPGQGANTEAFFGQGTRLTVV.

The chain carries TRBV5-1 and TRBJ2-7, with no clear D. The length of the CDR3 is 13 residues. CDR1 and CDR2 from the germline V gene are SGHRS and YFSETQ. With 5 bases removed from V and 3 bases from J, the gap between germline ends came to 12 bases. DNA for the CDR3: TGCGCCAGCAGTGCAACCGCGCACTACGAGCAGTACTTC. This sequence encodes CASSATAHYEQYF.

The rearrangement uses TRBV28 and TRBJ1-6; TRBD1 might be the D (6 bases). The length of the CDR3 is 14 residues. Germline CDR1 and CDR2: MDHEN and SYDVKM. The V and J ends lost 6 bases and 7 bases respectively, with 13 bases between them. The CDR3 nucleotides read TGTGCCAGCAGCCGAAGGGGGGGAAATTCACCCCTCCACTTT. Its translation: CASSRRGGNSPLHF.

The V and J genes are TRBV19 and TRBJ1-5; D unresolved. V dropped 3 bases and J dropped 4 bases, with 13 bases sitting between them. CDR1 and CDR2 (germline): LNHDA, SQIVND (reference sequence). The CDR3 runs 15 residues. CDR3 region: CASSMVDGRNQPQHF. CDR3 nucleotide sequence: TGTGCCAGTAGTATGGTGGACGGCCGGAATCAGCCCCAGCATTTT.

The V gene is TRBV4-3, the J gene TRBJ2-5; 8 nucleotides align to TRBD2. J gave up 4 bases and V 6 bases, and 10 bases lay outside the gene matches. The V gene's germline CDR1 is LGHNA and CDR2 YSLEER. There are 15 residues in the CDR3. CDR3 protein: CASSLRLAWGETQYF. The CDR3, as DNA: TGCGCCAGCAGTCTACGACTAGCGTGGGGAGAGACCCAGTACTTC.

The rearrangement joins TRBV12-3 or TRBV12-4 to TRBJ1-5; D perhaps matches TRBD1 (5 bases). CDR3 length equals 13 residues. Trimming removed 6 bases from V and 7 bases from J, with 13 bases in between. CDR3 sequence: CASRATWGQPQHF. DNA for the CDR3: TGTGCCAGCAGGGCTACCTGGGGGCAGCCCCAGCATTTT.

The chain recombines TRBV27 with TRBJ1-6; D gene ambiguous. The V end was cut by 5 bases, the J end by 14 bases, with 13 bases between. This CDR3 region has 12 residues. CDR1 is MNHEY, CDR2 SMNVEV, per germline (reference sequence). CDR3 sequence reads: CASSPRVGSLHF. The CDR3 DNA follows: TGTGCCAGCAGTCCGAGGGTCGGATCCCTCCACTTT.

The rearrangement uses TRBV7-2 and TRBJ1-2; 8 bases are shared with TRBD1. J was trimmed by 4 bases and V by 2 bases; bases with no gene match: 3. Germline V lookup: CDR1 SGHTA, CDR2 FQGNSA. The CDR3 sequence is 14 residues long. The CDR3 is CASSLWGQVYGYTF. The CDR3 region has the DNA TGTGCCAGCAGCTTATGGGGACAGGTCTATGGCTACACCTTC.

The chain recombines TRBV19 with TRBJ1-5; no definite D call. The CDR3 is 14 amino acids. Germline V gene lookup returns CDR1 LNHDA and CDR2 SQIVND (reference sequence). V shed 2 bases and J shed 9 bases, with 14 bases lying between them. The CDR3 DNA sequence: TGTGCCAGTAGTATAATAGAGCCGGGATGGCCCCAGCATTTT. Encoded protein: CASSIIEPGWPQHF.

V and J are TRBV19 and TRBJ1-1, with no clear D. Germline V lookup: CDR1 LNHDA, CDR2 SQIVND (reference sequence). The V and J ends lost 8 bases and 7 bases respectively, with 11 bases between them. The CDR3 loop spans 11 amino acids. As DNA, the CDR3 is TGTGCCAGTGGGATCCTTAGTGAAGCTTTCTTT. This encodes CASGILSEAFF.

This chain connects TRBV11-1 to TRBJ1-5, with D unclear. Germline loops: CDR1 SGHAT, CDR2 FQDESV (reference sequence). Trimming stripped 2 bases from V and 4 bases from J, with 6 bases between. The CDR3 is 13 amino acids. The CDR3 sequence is CASSLQLNQPQHF. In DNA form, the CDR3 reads TGTGCCAGCAGCTTACAACTAAATCAGCCCCAGCATTTT.

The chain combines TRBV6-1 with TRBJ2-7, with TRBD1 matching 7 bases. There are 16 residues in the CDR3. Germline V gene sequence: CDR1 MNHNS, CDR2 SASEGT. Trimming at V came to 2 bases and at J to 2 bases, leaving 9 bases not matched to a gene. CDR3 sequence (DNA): TGTGCCAGCAGTGAAAAGGAATATGGACAGGCCTACGAGCAGTACTTC. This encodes CASSEKEYGQAYEQYF.

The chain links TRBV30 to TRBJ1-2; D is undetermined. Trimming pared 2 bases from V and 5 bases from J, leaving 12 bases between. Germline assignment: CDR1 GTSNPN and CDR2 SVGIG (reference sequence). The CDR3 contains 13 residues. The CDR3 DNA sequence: TGTGCCTGGAGTACCCACCTTGGGTATGGCTACACCTTC. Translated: CAWSTHLGYGYTF.